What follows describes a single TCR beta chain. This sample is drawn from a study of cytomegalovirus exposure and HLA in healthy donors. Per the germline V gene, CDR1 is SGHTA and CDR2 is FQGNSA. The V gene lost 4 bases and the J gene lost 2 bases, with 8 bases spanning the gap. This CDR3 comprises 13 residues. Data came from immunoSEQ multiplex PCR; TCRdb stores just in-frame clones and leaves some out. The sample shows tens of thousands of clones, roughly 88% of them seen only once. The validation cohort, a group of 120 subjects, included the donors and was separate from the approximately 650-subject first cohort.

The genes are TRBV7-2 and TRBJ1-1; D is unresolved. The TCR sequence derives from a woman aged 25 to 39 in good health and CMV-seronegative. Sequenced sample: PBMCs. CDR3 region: CASSSFRNTEAFF. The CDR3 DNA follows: TGTGCCAGCAGCTCGTTTAGAAACACTGAAGCTTTCTTT.